This TCR beta chain was identified during a study of cytomegalovirus exposure and HLA in healthy donors. Germline CDR1 reads LNHDA; CDR2 reads SQIVND (reference sequence). Trimming pared 6 bases from V and 2 bases from J, leaving 11 bases between. The length of the CDR3 is 14 residues. It was with 60 Vbeta and 13 Jbeta primers that the PCR ran. Repertoires were generated with immunoSEQ multiplex PCR, while TCRdb's copy carries only in-frame clones and drops some. The sample yields tens of thousands of clones, under 80% seen once. This receptor was identified in a man aged 60 to 75 in good health and CMV-seropositive. The sequenced material came from PBMCs. The V call is TRBV19, the J call TRBJ1-3; a weak D match, TRBD1 (6 bases). CDR3 DNA sequence: TGTGCCAGTAGAGGGGGAAGTCCTGGAAACACCATATATTTT. As protein: CASRGGSPGNTIYF.